Reported below is one T cell receptor (beta chain). The CDR3 covers 17 residues. The V gene end was trimmed by 6 bases and the J gene end by 4 bases; junction bases not matched to a gene: 10. Germline V gene data show CDR1 as MDHEN and CDR2 as SYDVKM. Original analysis: Filtering differed for immunoSEQ, which gave only junction sequences without quality scores. Clones were read by immunoSEQ multiplex PCR, and TCRdb kept only the in-frame ones, dropping some. The DNA was the basis for D and trimming; V, J and clone size are from that table. The profile shows 700,000 or so clones, around 72% of them singletons. This sample is part of a study of shared clonotypes between healthy human individuals.

This TCR derives from a woman under 40 in good health. The chain employs TRBV28 and TRBJ1-4, with 11 bases identical to TRBD1. The source material was memory CD4+ T cells sorted from blood. Subset indicated: CD45RA-negative fraction. CDR3 DNA: TGTGCCAGCAGCCAACAGGACAGGGGGCAGCATAATGAAAAACTGTTTTTT. Residues: CASSQQDRGQHNEKLFF.